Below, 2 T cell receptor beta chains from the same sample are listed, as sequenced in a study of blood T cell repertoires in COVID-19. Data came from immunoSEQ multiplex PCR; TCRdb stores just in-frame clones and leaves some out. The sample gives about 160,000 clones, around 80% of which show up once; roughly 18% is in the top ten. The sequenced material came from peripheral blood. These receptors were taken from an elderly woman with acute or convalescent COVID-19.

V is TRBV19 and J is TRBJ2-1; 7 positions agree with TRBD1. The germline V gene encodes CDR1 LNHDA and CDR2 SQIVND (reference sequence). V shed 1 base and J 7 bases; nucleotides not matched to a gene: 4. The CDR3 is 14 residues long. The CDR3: CASSIGGRGNEQFF. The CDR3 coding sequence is TGTGCCAGTAGTATAGGGGGCAGGGGGAATGAGCAGTTCTTC.

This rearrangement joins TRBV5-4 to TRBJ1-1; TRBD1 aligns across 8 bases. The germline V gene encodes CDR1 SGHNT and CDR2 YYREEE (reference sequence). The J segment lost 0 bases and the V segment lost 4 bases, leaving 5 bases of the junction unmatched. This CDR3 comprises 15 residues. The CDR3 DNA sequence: TGTGCCAGCAGCCCAAGACAGGGGATGAACACTGAAGCTTTCTTT. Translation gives CASSPRQGMNTEAFF. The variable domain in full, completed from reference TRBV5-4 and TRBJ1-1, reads ETGVTQSPTHLIKTRGQQVTLRCSSQSGHNTVSWYQQALGQGPQFIFQYYREEENGRGNFPPRFSGLQFPNYSSELNVNALELDDSALYLCASSPRQGMNTEAFFGQGTRLTVV.